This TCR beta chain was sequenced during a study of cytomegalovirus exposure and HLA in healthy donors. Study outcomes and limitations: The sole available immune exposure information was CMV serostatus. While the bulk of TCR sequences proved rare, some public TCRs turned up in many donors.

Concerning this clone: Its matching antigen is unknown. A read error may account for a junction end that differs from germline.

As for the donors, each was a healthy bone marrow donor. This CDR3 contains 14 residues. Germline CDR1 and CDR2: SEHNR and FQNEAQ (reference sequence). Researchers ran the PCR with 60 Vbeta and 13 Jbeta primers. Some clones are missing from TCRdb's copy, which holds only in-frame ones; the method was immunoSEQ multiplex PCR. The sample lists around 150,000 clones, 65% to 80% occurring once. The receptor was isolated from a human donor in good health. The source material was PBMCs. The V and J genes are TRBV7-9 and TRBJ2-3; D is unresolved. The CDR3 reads CASSFYSDTDAQYF. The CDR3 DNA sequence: TGTGCCAGCAGCTTCTATTCCGACACAGATGCGCAGTATTTT.